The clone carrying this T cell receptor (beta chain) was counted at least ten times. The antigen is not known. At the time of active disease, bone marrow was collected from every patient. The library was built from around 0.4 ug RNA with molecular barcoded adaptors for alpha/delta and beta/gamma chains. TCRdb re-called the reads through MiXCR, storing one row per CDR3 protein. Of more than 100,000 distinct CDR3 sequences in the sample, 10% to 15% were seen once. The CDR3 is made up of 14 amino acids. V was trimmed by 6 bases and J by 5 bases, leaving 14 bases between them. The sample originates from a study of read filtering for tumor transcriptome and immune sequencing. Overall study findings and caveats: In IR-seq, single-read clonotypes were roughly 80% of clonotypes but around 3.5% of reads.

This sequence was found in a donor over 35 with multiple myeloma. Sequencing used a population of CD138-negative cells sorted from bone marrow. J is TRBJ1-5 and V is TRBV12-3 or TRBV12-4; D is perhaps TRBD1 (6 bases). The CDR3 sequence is CASSLSQGHQPQHF. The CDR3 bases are TGTGCCAGCAGCCTAAGTCAGGGGCATCAGCCCCAGCATTTT.